The present entry profiles one TCR beta chain with its context. The antigen is unknown. This entry comes from a study of PD-1 blockade in classical Hodgkin lymphoma. Study results and limitations: What drove the repertoire differences, possibly disease activity or prior therapy, has not been defined. Only CD4+ TCR diversity, not CD8+, had risen significantly by C4D1. Newly diagnosed patients were reported to exhibit reduced baseline TCR diversity relative to healthy donors.

Brentuximab vedotin exposure varied, and every patient relapsed after autologous stem cell transplantation. The germline V gene encodes CDR1 MNHEY and CDR2 SMNVEV (reference sequence). The V gene lost 2 bases and the J gene lost 0 bases, with 7 bases spanning the gap. The CDR3 runs 14 residues. Some clones are missing from TCRdb's copy, which holds only in-frame ones; the method was immunoSEQ multiplex PCR. Here the sample spans 12,000 or so clones, roughly 90% being singletons. Specimen: peripheral blood mononuclear cells (PBMCs), collected at baseline. The chain recombines TRBV27 with TRBJ1-2, with no clear D. The clonotype was recovered from a human donor with classical Hodgkin lymphoma. The CDR3 nucleotides are TGTGCCAGCAGTTTAATGTCTTCTAACTATGGCTACACCTTC. Translation: CASSLMSSNYGYTF.